This T cell receptor (beta chain) appears in the sequencing data of a study of cytomegalovirus exposure and HLA in healthy donors. Sequencing was performed with immunoSEQ multiplex PCR; in TCRdb, only in-frame clones are kept and a portion is missing. The sample yields 140,000 or so clones, approximately 90% seen once. The TCR sequence derives from a woman aged 25-40 years in good health and CMV-seropositive. Sequenced: PBMCs.

This CDR3 reads CASSPQFNEKLFF. As DNA, the CDR3 is TGTGCCAGCAGCCCGCAGTTTAATGAAAAACTGTTTTTT. V gene TRBV9 combines with J gene TRBJ1-4; D not resolved. Per the germline V gene, CDR1 is SGDLS and CDR2 is YYNGEE. The CDR3 runs 13 residues. With 4 bases removed from V and 4 bases from J, the gap between germline ends came to 8 bases. The full variable domain, rest sourced from reference TRBV9 and TRBJ1-4, is DSGVTQTPKHLITATGQRVTLRCSPRSGDLSVYWYQQSLDQGLQFLIQYYNGEERAKGNILERFSAQQFPDLHSELNLSSLELGDSALYFCASSPQFNEKLFFGSGTQLSVL.